A single sample gave rise to the 14 T cell receptor beta chains below, sequenced in a study of blood T cell repertoires in COVID-19. TCRdb's table, derived via immunoSEQ multiplex PCR, lists solely in-frame clones and lacks some. The table includes hundreds of thousands of clones, about nine tenths detected once. The specimen sequenced was PBMCs or T cells enriched from blood (not recorded which). Source of these receptors: a woman aged 45-59 years who had recovered from COVID-19.

Points on this clone: Other DNA sequences in this specimen translate into the identical CDR3. V gene TRBV4-3 combines with J gene TRBJ1-6, with 9 positions matching TRBD1. CDR1 and CDR2 (germline): LGHNA, YSLEER. Losses at the gene ends were 4 bases for V and 7 bases for J; bases not matched to a gene: 2. CDR3 length: 14 amino acids. The CDR3 DNA follows: TGCGCCAGCAGCCTCGGGACAGGGAATTCACCCCTCCACTTT. Protein product: CASSLGTGNSPLHF.

The V and J genes are TRBV2 and TRBJ2-7; 15 bases match TRBD2. This CDR3 has 15 amino acids. Germline V gene data show CDR1 as SNHLY and CDR2 as FYNNEI. V lost 7 bases, J lost 9 bases, and 10 bases stayed unmatched. Here the CDR3 reads CASTSWGLAGGWQYF. The CDR3 coding sequence is TGTGCCAGCACCTCGTGGGGACTAGCGGGAGGTTGGCAGTACTTC. Together with reference TRBV2 and TRBJ2-7, the CDR3 gives the full variable domain: EPEVTQTPSHQVTQMGQEVILRCVPISNHLYFYWYRQILGQKVEFLVSFYNNEISEKSEIFDDQFSVERPDGSNFTLKIRSTKLEDSAMYFCASTSWGLAGGWQYFGPGTRLTVT.

This chain links TRBV5-8 with TRBJ1-1; weak D call: TRBD1 (5 bases). Germline CDR1 is SGHTS and CDR2 is YDEGEE. This CDR3 has 15 amino acids. V dropped 4 bases and J dropped 4 bases, with 17 bases sitting between them. The CDR3 sequence is CASSQNRQFGTEAFF. In DNA form, the CDR3 reads TGTGCCAGCAGCCAGAACAGGCAATTCGGCACTGAAGCTTTCTTT.

This chain joins TRBV20-1 and TRBJ1-2, with a weak D call TRBD1 (5 bases). The V gene lost 2 bases and the J gene lost 12 bases, with 10 bases spanning the gap. The germline gives CDR1 DFQATT, CDR2 SNEGSKA (reference sequence). There are 10 residues in the CDR3. Here the CDR3 reads CSARRQGHTF. The CDR3 DNA is TGCAGTGCTAGACGGCAGGGCCACACCTTC.

The chain employs TRBV6-5 and TRBJ1-1; D gene uncertain. This CDR3 is 16 amino acids long. Germline V lookup: CDR1 MNHEY, CDR2 SVGAGI. Deletions cut 4 bases from V and 0 bases from J, with 15 bases between. CDR3 in amino acids: CASSSFLRPMNTEAFF. Written as DNA, the CDR3 is TGTGCCAGCAGTTCGTTCCTCCGCCCTATGAACACTGAAGCTTTCTTT.

The chain uses TRBV7-8 and TRBJ1-1; 7 nucleotides match TRBD1. This CDR3 comprises 14 residues. With 6 bases clipped from V and 0 bases from J, the junction kept 4 bases outside the gene matches. From germline, CDR1 is SGHVS and CDR2 FQNEAQ. The CDR3 sequence is CASSKDRVNTEAFF. CDR3 bases: TGTGCCAGCAGTAAAGACAGGGTGAACACTGAAGCTTTCTTT. Together with reference TRBV7-8 and TRBJ1-1, the CDR3 gives the full variable domain: GAGVSQSPRYKVAKRGQDVALRCDPISGHVSLFWYQQALGQGPEFLTYFQNEAQLDKSGLPSDRFFAERPEGSVSTLKIQRTQQEDSAVYLCASSKDRVNTEAFFGQGTRLTVV.

The CDR3 DNA sequence: TGCGCCAGCAGCCCGGGACACCCCCAGGACGAGCAGTACTTC. Translating it yields CASSPGHPQDEQYF. This rearrangement joins TRBV5-1 to TRBJ2-7; TRBD1 is a possible D gene (6 bases). The CDR3 runs 14 residues. CDR1 is SGHRS, CDR2 YFSETQ, per germline. The V and J ends lost 4 bases and 5 bases respectively, with 16 bases between them.

The CDR3 region is CASSQGMAGANVLTF. CDR3 sequence (DNA): TGTGCCAGCAGCCAGGGGATGGCTGGGGCCAACGTCCTGACTTTC. The chain joins TRBV7-3 to TRBJ2-6, with a weak D call TRBD1 (6 bases). The CDR3 is 15 amino acids. In germline, CDR1 is SGHTA, CDR2 FQGTGA. Trimming took 5 bases from V and 2 from J, leaving 10 bases between them.

The chain links TRBV5-6 to TRBJ2-7, with D possibly matching TRBD1 (7 bases). The CDR3 covers 18 residues. Germline V gene lookup returns CDR1 SGHDT and CDR2 YYEEEE. With 0 bases removed from V and 0 bases from J, the gap between germline ends came to 19 bases. This CDR3 is CASSLEDFGRDSSYEQYF. CDR3 coding DNA: TGTGCCAGCAGCTTGGAGGATTTTGGGCGGGACAGCTCCTACGAGCAGTACTTC.

This chain joins TRBV9 and TRBJ1-1; the D is unclear. Germline V gene data show CDR1 as SGDLS and CDR2 as YYNGEE. The length of the CDR3 is 15 residues. The V end was cut by 0 bases, the J end by 1 base, with 10 bases between. The CDR3 DNA follows: TGTGCCAGCAGCGTAGTTAGTGAATGGAACACTGAAGCTTTCTTT. Its protein product is CASSVVSEWNTEAFF.

This rearrangement joins TRBV5-1 to TRBJ2-7; a possible D gene is TRBD2 (6 bases). Germline values: CDR1 SGHRS, CDR2 YFSETQ. Trimming took 4 bases from V and 0 from J, leaving 11 bases between them. The CDR3 is 14 residues long. The CDR3 region has the DNA TGCGCCAGCAGCCCCGGGGGAGCCTCCTACGAGCAGTACTTC. The encoded protein is CASSPGGASYEQYF.

The chain has TRBV6-5 and TRBJ2-2, with no clear D. The CDR3 has 15 amino acids. Germline CDR1 and CDR2: MNHEY and SVGAGI. The germline V and J ends were trimmed by 2 bases and 4 bases, with 11 bases remaining between them. The CDR3 region has the DNA TGTGCCAGCAGTTACCTGGAGATTGGCACCGGGGAGCTGTTTTTT. It is translated as CASSYLEIGTGELFF.

The chain combines TRBV28 with TRBJ2-7; D unresolved. There are 12 residues in the CDR3. CDR1 and CDR2 from the germline V gene are MDHEN and SYDVKM. The V end was cut by 4 bases, the J end by 7 bases, with 11 bases between. The CDR3 is CASSYMVQEQYF. The CDR3 nucleotides are TGTGCCAGCAGTTACATGGTCCAGGAGCAGTACTTC.

This rearrangement joins TRBV5-1 to TRBJ2-2; TRBD1 matches 7 bases. The CDR3 runs to 15 residues. Germline V CDR1 and CDR2: SGHRS, YFSETQ. V gave up 4 bases and J gave up 3 bases; unmatched junction bases: 6. The CDR3 DNA is TGCGCCAGCAGCCCCGGGACAGAATACACCGGGGAGCTGTTTTTT. It yields the protein CASSPGTEYTGELFF.